The subject of this entry is one T cell receptor beta chain. The antigen it binds to is not known. Per-base qualities were not stored, and no clone one base away is much larger. At the DNA level, this CDR3 is encoded by other sequences in the same sample as well. Whole blood was collected in K2EDTA tubes by collaborating institutions according to the institutions' own protocols. Collaborator samples were shipped for TCRbeta analysis as frozen whole blood, isolated PBMCs, or DNA extracted from either sample type. This sample was included in a study of blood T cell repertoires in COVID-19 (dated by TCRdb to the early 2020s). Describing the broader study: Samples covering the acute and convalescent phases of COVID-19 were provided by collaborators in the United States, Italy and Spain. The repertoires were released in a freely available public database meant as a resource for research on the immune response to SARS-CoV-2. Deeply sampled blood TCRbeta repertoires from subjects exposed to, actively infected with, or recovered from COVID-19 were included in the dataset. A de-identified subject ID, COVID-19 status, age in years and sex were almost always included in the sample metadata. HLA class I and class II types, where available, came from metadata supplied by the sample provider rather than from assay-based typing. Samples came from the ongoing ImmuneRACE study (first 160 participants) plus 1,254 subjects from 6 global collaborators. The prospective study material was composed of cDNA or gDNA derived from T cells, B-cell-depleted T cells, or PBMCs.

The CDR3 numbers 13 residues from cysteine through phenylalanine. Only CDR3 DNA is held: 39 bases, read in frame from base 1. A distance of 8 bases separates the germline ends of V and J, which lose 0 bases and 5 bases respectively. For CDR1 and CDR2, the germline V gene lists SGDLS and YYNGEE. Broad study findings and their caveats: The amount of clinical and demographic metadata varied by source and participant and was provided uncurated.

TCRbeta CDR3 regions were amplified from genomic DNA using the immunoSEQ Assay, a bias-controlled multiplex PCR. The study's processing was this. Nucleated cell counts per sample were estimated from amplification of reference gene primers within the assay. Sequence reads were collapsed and filtered to measure the absolute abundance of every unique TCRbeta CDR3 rearrangement. For each sample, productive Simpson clonality was calculated as the square root of Simpson's diversity index across productive rearrangements. The clones in this table, taken by TCRdb from immuneACCESS, are in-frame only. Not every clone is retained; where verified, under half of the shortfall comes from an unresolved V gene, and the cause of the rest is unknown. Clonal size and the V and J genes are those of that table, whereas D and trimming came from the DNA. Present in this sample are some 80,000 clones, 87% of which were seen just once. Less than 3.5% of the sample is taken by the ten largest.

Sequenced sample: peripheral blood. The sequence is built from TRBV9 and TRBJ1-1; the D gene is not confidently resolved. This receptor was obtained from a woman aged 50 to 60 with active or convalescent COVID-19. The DNA sequence follows: TGTGCCAGCAGCGTAGGTTCGGGTACTGAAGCTTTCTTT. It translates as CASSVGSGTEAFF.